This T cell receptor beta chain emerged from a study of blood T cell repertoires in COVID-19. Data came from immunoSEQ multiplex PCR; TCRdb stores just in-frame clones and leaves some out. The sample consists of 350,000 to 550,000 clones, approximately 92% of them appearing once. The CDR3 covers 13 residues. Deletions cut 3 bases from V and 4 bases from J, with 9 bases between. CDR1 and CDR2 (germline): SGHTA, FQGNSA. The specimen was PBMCs or T cells enriched from blood (not recorded which). This clonotype was obtained from a young man who had recovered from COVID-19. The chain links TRBV7-2 to TRBJ1-2; D unclear. CDR3 residues: CASSLTGSYGYTF. CDR3 bases: TGTGCCAGCAGCTTGACCGGGAGCTATGGCTACACCTTC.